Listed here are 5 T cell receptor beta chains from one sample, sequenced in a study of blood T cell repertoires in COVID-19 (dated by TCRdb to 2018 to 2021). The method behind the library was the immunoSEQ multiplex PCR assay. Here the immuneACCESS table is served through TCRdb, limited to in-frame sequences with V and J called. Missing clones are a known gap in these copies; in checked studies unresolved V genes cover under half, and the rest lacks a known reason. In all, the sample holds about 380,000 clones, and 85% of those were seen once. The top ten hold about 3.6% of the sample. What was sequenced was peripheral blood. The receptors originated from a woman aged 18-29 years with acute or convalescent COVID-19.

The chain has TRBV28 and TRBJ1-6; TRBD1 matches at 7 bases. With 5 bases clipped from V and 9 bases from J, the junction kept 10 bases outside the gene matches. The CDR3 consists of 15 residues. Germline-derived CDR1 and CDR2 are MDHEN and SYDVKM. The CDR3 nucleotides read TGTGCCAGCAGTCTCACAGGGGCGGTCGGTTCACCCCTCCACTTT. This encodes CASSLTGAVGSPLHF.

The chain has TRBV10-1 and TRBJ2-1; maybe TRBD1 (6 bases). V dropped 6 bases and J dropped 7 bases, with 16 bases sitting between them. The CDR3 sequence is 14 residues long. Germline CDR1 is WNHNN and CDR2 is SYGVQD (reference sequence). The CDR3: CASSSNRALNEQFF. The CDR3 DNA follows: TGCGCCAGCAGCTCTAACAGGGCCTTGAATGAGCAGTTCTTC.

A few counts support this clone. The rearrangement links TRBV7-9 to TRBJ1-6; D is ambiguous. Germline CDR1 SEHNR, CDR2 FQNEAQ (reference sequence). CDR3 size: 16 residues. Trimming stripped 6 bases from V and 0 bases from J, with 12 bases between. The CDR3 here is CASRGGQSSYNSPLHF. CDR3 coding DNA: TGTGCCAGCAGGGGAGGGCAGAGCTCCTATAATTCACCCCTCCACTTT. Together with reference TRBV7-9 and TRBJ1-6, the CDR3 gives the full variable domain: DTGVSQNPRHKITKRGQNVTFRCDPISEHNRLYWYRQTLGQGPEFLTYFQNEAQLEKSRLLSDRFSAERPKGSFSTLEIQRTEQGDSAMYLCASRGGQSSYNSPLHFGNGTRLTVT.

On this clone itself: At the DNA level, this CDR3 is encoded by other sequences in the same sample as well. The rearrangement uses TRBV6-4 and TRBJ2-2; perhaps TRBD1 as D (5 bases). The V gene lost 4 bases and the J gene lost 2 bases, with 5 bases spanning the gap. Germline V lookup: CDR1 MRHNA, CDR2 SNTAGT. The CDR3 contains 13 residues. This CDR3 is CASSGTNTGELFF. Here the CDR3 DNA reads TGTGCCAGCAGTGGGACAAACACCGGGGAGCTGTTTTTT.

This chain uses TRBV27 with TRBJ2-3; TRBD1 agrees at 8 bases. V dropped 3 bases and J dropped 0; count of bases not matched to a gene: 5. This CDR3 is built from 16 residues. In germline, CDR1 is MNHEY, CDR2 SMNVEV (reference sequence). The CDR3 loop is CASSFWTGISTDTQYF. The DNA for the CDR3 is TGTGCCAGCAGTTTCTGGACAGGGATTAGCACAGATACGCAGTATTTT.